This record concerns one T cell receptor (beta chain) sequence. CDR1 is SGHVS and CDR2 is FQNEAQ in the germline V gene. Trimming took 2 bases from V and 4 from J, leaving 15 bases between them. CDR3 length equals 15 residues. Sequenced by immunoSEQ multiplex PCR; TCRdb stores in-frame clones only, minus some. Among tens of thousands of clones listed, 90% to 95% were seen once. This specimen comes from a study of control samples from healthy donors and cancer patients. The chain uses TRBV7-8 and TRBJ2-7, with a possible D match to TRBD1 (6 bases). The clonotype comes from a middle-aged man with lung cancer. Specimen: PBMCs. This CDR3 is CASSLRQGILYEQYF. The DNA for the CDR3 is TGTGCCAGCAGCTTAAGGCAGGGGATACTTTACGAGCAGTACTTC.